These 17 T cell receptor beta chains came from one sample sequenced in a study of cytomegalovirus exposure and HLA in healthy donors. PCR primers comprised 60 Vbeta and 13 Jbeta primers. TCRdb's copy holds only in-frame clones and misses some; the assay was immunoSEQ multiplex PCR. This table holds about 170,000 clones. Sequencing was done on a sample of PBMCs. The receptors were gathered from a woman in her late teens or twenties in good health and CMV-seropositive.

The rearrangement joins TRBV30 to TRBJ2-1; 11 positions match TRBD2. Losses at the gene ends were 8 bases for V and 7 bases for J; bases not matched to a gene: 16. The CDR3 consists of 16 residues. Germline lookup yields CDR1 GTSNPN and CDR2 SVGIG (reference sequence). Written as DNA, the CDR3 is TGTGCCGTCTTATTTAGCGGGGGGGCCGGTTGGAATGAGCAGTTCTTC. The encoded protein is CAVLFSGGAGWNEQFF.

J is TRBJ1-1 and V is TRBV6-6; D not certain. The germline V and J ends were trimmed by 5 bases and 7 bases, with 8 bases remaining between them. Germline V gene lookup returns CDR1 MNHNY and CDR2 SVGAGI (reference sequence). The CDR3 totals 11 residues. The CDR3 coding sequence is TGTGCCAGCAGTGCTAACTATGAAGCTTTCTTT. Amino acids: CASSANYEAFF.

The V and J genes are TRBV4-1 and TRBJ2-4; TRBD1 matches 9 bases. V gave up 0 bases and J gave up 11 bases; unmatched junction bases: 8. Germline V gene sequence: CDR1 MGHRA, CDR2 YSYEKL. This CDR3 has 15 residues. CDR3 coding DNA: TGCGCCAGCAGCCAAGATAAAGGGACAGGGTATTTTCAGTACTTC. Its protein product is CASSQDKGTGYFQYF.

This chain links TRBV30 with TRBJ1-5, with TRBD1 matching over 7 bases. The germline V gene encodes CDR1 GTSNPN and CDR2 SVGIG (reference sequence). The trim removed 2 bases at V and 10 bases at J, leaving 8 bases unmatched. The CDR3 extends over 13 amino acids. Written as DNA, the CDR3 is TGTGCCTGGAGTCCAACAGGGGAACTACCCCAGCATTTT. The encoded protein is CAWSPTGELPQHF.

DNA of the CDR3: TGTGCTAGTGGATTAGGGCGGGACGAGCAGTTCTTC. It codes for CASGLGRDEQFF. The chain carries TRBV19 and TRBJ2-1; maybe TRBD2 (6 bases). Germline loops: CDR1 LNHDA, CDR2 SQIVND (reference sequence). The CDR3 is 12 amino acids.

The chain recombines TRBV6-4 with TRBJ2-7; the D gene is possibly TRBD2 (6 bases). The V and J ends lost 2 bases and 5 bases respectively, with 10 bases between them. This CDR3 has 13 residues. Per the germline V gene, CDR1 is MRHNA and CDR2 is SNTAGT. As DNA, the CDR3 is TGTGCCAGCAGTGACGTTCCGGGGGACGAGCAGTACTTC. Translation gives CASSDVPGDEQYF.

CDR3 region: CASSYRLSYEQYF. The CDR3 DNA reads TGTGCCAGCAGTTACCGACTCTCCTACGAGCAGTACTTC. V gene TRBV6-5 combines with J gene TRBJ2-7; D unresolved. The ends were cut back, 2 bases at V and 0 bases at J, with 5 bases in the middle. The CDR3 loop spans 13 amino acids. Germline assignment: CDR1 MNHEY and CDR2 SVGAGI.

V and J are TRBV29-1 and TRBJ2-5; TRBD1 matches at 7 bases. The J call may be mistaken, given a closer DNA end match to TRBJ2-7. CDR3 size: 13 residues. CDR1 SQVTM and CDR2 ANQGSEA come from the germline V gene. The CDR3 protein is CSVATGQSFEQYF. For the CDR3, the DNA is TGCAGCGTTGCCACGGGACAGAGTTTCGAGCAGTACTTC.

The V gene is TRBV9, the J gene TRBJ2-3, with 13 positions matching TRBD2. Germline-derived CDR1 and CDR2 are SGDLS and YYNGEE. J lost 3 bases, V lost 4 bases, and 2 bases had no gene match. This CDR3 is built from 15 residues. CDR3 loop: CASSTSGGDTDTQYF. CDR3 DNA: TGTGCCAGCAGCACTAGCGGGGGGGATACAGATACGCAGTATTTT.

The chain combines TRBV4-3 with TRBJ1-1; possible D gene TRBD1, 5 bases. Per the germline V gene, CDR1 is LGHNA and CDR2 is YSLEER. V was shortened by 3 bases and J by 4 bases, with 18 bases between the two germline ends. The CDR3 is made up of 16 amino acids. Here the CDR3 reads CASSHFTGSAGTEAFF. The DNA for the CDR3 is TGCGCCAGCAGCCACTTCACAGGTTCTGCTGGCACTGAAGCTTTCTTT.

The V and J genes are TRBV2 and TRBJ2-1, with 7 bases aligning to TRBD2. CDR1 is SNHLY, CDR2 FYNNEI, per germline. The CDR3 totals 13 residues. V was clipped by 6 bases and J by 7 bases; unmatched bases: 6. The CDR3: CASSPMGGNEQFF. The CDR3 bases are TGTGCCAGCAGCCCCATGGGGGGGAATGAGCAGTTCTTC.

The chain is built from TRBV7-2 and TRBJ2-5, with TRBD2 matching over 7 bases. With V trimmed by 3 bases and J by 4 bases, 2 bases remained unmatched. This CDR3 comprises 13 residues. Per the germline V gene, CDR1 is SGHTA and CDR2 is FQGNSA. As DNA, the CDR3 is TGTGCCAGCAGCTTCCGCGGGGGAGAGACCCAGTACTTC. As protein: CASSFRGGETQYF.

About this clone itself: The same CDR3 can be traced to other DNA sequences in this sample. The gene calls are TRBV7-2 and TRBJ2-5, with a possible D match to TRBD2 (6 bases). There are 14 residues in the CDR3. Trimming removed 6 bases from V and 0 bases from J, with 11 bases in between. Looked up from germline, CDR1 is SGHTA and CDR2 is FQGNSA. The CDR3 loop reads CASSPTGDQETQYF. DNA of the CDR3: TGTGCCAGCAGTCCGACGGGGGACCAAGAGACCCAGTACTTC.

The chain uses TRBV7-7 and TRBJ2-3, with 8 bases lining up with TRBD1. The CDR3 is 14 residues long. Germline assignment: CDR1 SSHAT and CDR2 FNYEAQ (reference sequence). V was clipped by 5 bases and J by 5 bases; unmatched bases: 6. The CDR3 coding sequence is TGTGCCAGCAGCCCGCAGGGGGCGAAAGATACGCAGTATTTT. It is translated as CASSPQGAKDTQYF. The full variable domain, rest sourced from reference TRBV7-7 and TRBJ2-3, is GAGVSQSPRYKVTKRGQDVTLRCDPISSHATLYWYQQALGQGPEFLTYFNYEAQPDKSGLPSDRFSAERPEGSISTLTIQRTEQRDSAMYRCASSPQGAKDTQYFGPGTRLTVL.

The V call is TRBV10-3, the J call TRBJ1-1; the D gene is possibly TRBD1 (6 bases). V was cut by 0 bases and J by 0 bases, with 11 bases left in between. The CDR3 is 16 residues long. CDR1 is ENHRY, CDR2 SYGVKD, per germline. The CDR3 DNA is TGTGCCATCAGTGAGTCGAAGGGGACAATGAACACTGAAGCTTTCTTT. It is translated as CAISESKGTMNTEAFF.

The V call is TRBV6-6, the J call TRBJ1-3; tentatively, D is TRBD1 (5 bases). Germline CDR1 MNHNY, CDR2 SVGAGI (reference sequence). Trimming shortened V by 4 bases and J by 0 bases, and 13 bases separated the two germline ends. The CDR3 sequence is 16 residues long. CDR3 in amino acids: CASSWPGFYSGNTIYF. The CDR3 bases are TGTGCCAGCAGTTGGCCAGGGTTCTACTCTGGAAACACCATATATTTT.

The chain carries TRBV10-3 and TRBJ1-6; D is undetermined. This CDR3 contains 16 residues. Trimming shortened V by 4 bases and J by 10 bases, and 20 bases separated the two germline ends. Germline CDR1 ENHRY, CDR2 SYGVKD. The DNA for the CDR3 is TGTGCCATCAGTGTGGGCAGTCCGATTGCGAAATCACCCCTCCACTTT. Its translation: CAISVGSPIAKSPLHF.